The entry below gives a single T cell receptor beta chain sequence along with its context. The antigen is unknown. The record originates from a study of OX40 agonist ivuxolimab in advanced cancers. In the study overall: Males comprised around four fifths of the group, whose mean age was approximately 60 years (range roughly 23 to 80).

Study-level points and caveats: Averaging showed that CD8+ T cells had more expanded clones than CD4+ did.

Germline CDR1 and CDR2: ENHRY and SYGVKD. The CDR3 consists of 13 residues. Trimming took 7 bases from V and 7 from J, leaving 13 bases between them. Measured with immunoSEQ multiplex PCR; TCRdb has only the in-frame clones, and not every one. The sample lists 12,000 to 15,000 clones; approximately 87% were seen once. The J gene is TRBJ1-4, the V gene TRBV10-3; D not certain. The receptor was isolated from an adult with an advanced solid tumor such as melanoma, head and neck, liver or kidney cancer. The specimen comprised CD4+ or CD8+ T cells sorted from blood, sampled in a trial of the OX40 agonist ivuxolimab. The CDR3 DNA reads TGTGCCATCAAGGAGGCCAAGGGTGAAAAACTGTTTTTT. Translating it yields CAIKEAKGEKLFF.